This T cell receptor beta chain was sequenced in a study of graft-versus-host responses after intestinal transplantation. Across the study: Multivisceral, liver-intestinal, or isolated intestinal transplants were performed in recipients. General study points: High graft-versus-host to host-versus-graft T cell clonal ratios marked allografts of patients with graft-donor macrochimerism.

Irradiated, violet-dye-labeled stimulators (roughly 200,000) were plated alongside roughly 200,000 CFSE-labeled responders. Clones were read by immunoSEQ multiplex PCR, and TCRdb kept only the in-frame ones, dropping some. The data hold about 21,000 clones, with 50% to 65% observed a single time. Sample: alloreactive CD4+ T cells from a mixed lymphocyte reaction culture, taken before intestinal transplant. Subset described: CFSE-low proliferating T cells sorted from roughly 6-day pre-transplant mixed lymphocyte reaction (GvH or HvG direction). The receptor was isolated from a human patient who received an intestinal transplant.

CDR3 residues: CASSDSTGNWVYNEQFF. CDR3 bases: TGCGCCAGCAGTGACTCTACAGGGAATTGGGTTTACAATGAGCAGTTCTTC. The chain uses TRBV10-1 and TRBJ2-1; possibly TRBD1 for D (6 bases). Germline V gene lookup returns CDR1 WNHNN and CDR2 SYGVQD (reference sequence). The CDR3 is 17 residues long. Trimming pared 3 bases from V and 4 bases from J, leaving 19 bases between.